A single sample is the source of the 18 T cell receptor beta chains below, sequenced in a study of PD-1 blockade in mismatch repair-deficient tumors. The table came from immunoSEQ multiplex PCR; TCRdb's copy has only in-frame clones and leaves some out. The sample holds around 40,000 clones; 65% to 85% are singletons and the top ten take under 1.2%. Sequencing used PBMCs, obtained around 40 weeks after starting pembrolizumab. These receptor sequences come from an adult with mismatch repair-deficient cancer.

The CDR3 spells CASSPGTANTEAFF. The CDR3 DNA reads as TGCGCCAGCAGCCCTGGGACAGCGAACACTGAAGCTTTCTTT. The gene calls are TRBV5-1 and TRBJ1-1, with 7 bases lining up with TRBD1. Trimming cost V 4 bases and J 1 base; bases outside gene matches: 4. The CDR3 length is 14 residues. Per the germline V gene, CDR1 is SGHRS and CDR2 is YFSETQ. The whole variable domain, filled in from reference TRBV5-1 and TRBJ1-1, reads KAGVTQTPRYLIKTRGQQVTLSCSPISGHRSVSWYQQTPGQGLQFLFEYFSETQRNKGNFPGRFSGRQFSNSRSEMNVSTLELGDSALYLCASSPGTANTEAFFGQGTRLTVV.

The chain has TRBV18 and TRBJ2-1, with D uncertain. This CDR3 region has 16 residues. Trimming pared 3 bases from V and 0 bases from J, leaving 12 bases between. In germline, CDR1 is KGHSH, CDR2 LQKENI. The CDR3 is CASSPVQRSSYNEQFF. CDR3 coding DNA: TGTGCCAGCTCACCTGTCCAGCGAAGCTCCTACAATGAGCAGTTCTTC.

V and J are TRBV2 and TRBJ1-2; D may be TRBD1 (5 bases). The CDR3 consists of 14 residues. Germline V gene sequence: CDR1 SNHLY, CDR2 FYNNEI. With 1 base removed from V and 5 bases from J, the gap between germline ends came to 11 bases. The CDR3 DNA follows: TGTGCCAGCAGTGAAGGGGGCGCGGGATATGGCTACACCTTC. Translated, it gives CASSEGGAGYGYTF.

V gene TRBV29-1 combines with J gene TRBJ2-7; 8 bases map to TRBD1. The CDR3 spans 11 residues. After removal of 6 bases from V and 9 bases from J, the junction contained 7 bases not matched to a gene. Per germline, CDR1 SQVTM and CDR2 ANQGSEA. Written as DNA, the CDR3 is TGCAGCGTCCGGACAGGGTCCGGGCAGTACTTC. This gives the protein CSVRTGSGQYF.

This chain links TRBV5-1 with TRBJ2-7, with 7 nucleotides matching TRBD2. From germline, CDR1 is SGHRS and CDR2 YFSETQ. Trimming took 5 bases from V and 2 from J; bases not matched to a gene: 7. This CDR3 comprises 14 residues. As DNA, the CDR3 is TGCGCCAGCAGTCTCAGCGGGGACGCCTACGAGCAGTACTTC. Its translation: CASSLSGDAYEQYF.

This sequence joins TRBV7-9 and TRBJ2-3, with 8 nucleotides matching TRBD2. CDR1 is SEHNR and CDR2 is FQNEAQ in the germline V gene (reference sequence). The CDR3 has 16 amino acids. Trimming cost V 4 bases and J 5 bases; bases outside gene matches: 11. CDR3 region: CASSYLSVREGDTQYF. The CDR3 coding sequence is TGTGCCAGCAGCTACCTTTCAGTCCGGGAGGGAGATACGCAGTATTTT. Complete variable domain (other parts from reference TRBV7-9 and TRBJ2-3): DTGVSQNPRHKITKRGQNVTFRCDPISEHNRLYWYRQTLGQGPEFLTYFQNEAQLEKSRLLSDRFSAERPKGSFSTLEIQRTEQGDSAMYLCASSYLSVREGDTQYFGPGTRLTVL.

The rearrangement joins TRBV5-4 to TRBJ2-1; 11 bases align to TRBD2. The V gene's germline CDR1 is SGHNT and CDR2 YYREEE (reference sequence). This CDR3 region has 17 residues. V lost 0 bases and J lost 4; bases outside the gene matches: 6. This chain's CDR3 is CASSLGPGLAVYNEQFF. In DNA form, the CDR3 reads TGTGCCAGCAGCTTGGGTCCGGGACTAGCGGTATACAATGAGCAGTTCTTC.

The chain is built from TRBV5-6 and TRBJ1-4; 8 nucleotides agree with TRBD1. J lost 6 bases, V lost 3 bases, and 7 bases had no gene match. CDR1 is SGHDT and CDR2 is YYEEEE in the germline V gene. The CDR3 runs to 15 residues. The CDR3 loop reads CASSWIQGGDEKLFF. CDR3 DNA sequence: TGTGCCAGCAGCTGGATACAGGGGGGGGATGAAAAACTGTTTTTT.

The chain combines TRBV28 with TRBJ2-2; the D is unclear. Germline CDR1 MDHEN, CDR2 SYDVKM. V was pared by 10 bases and J by 5 bases, with 11 bases between. CDR3 length equals 12 residues. The CDR3 region has the DNA TGTGCCACCACCCGCGGTACCGGGGAGCTGTTTTTT. Amino acid sequence: CATTRGTGELFF.

The chain employs TRBV9 and TRBJ2-1; D gene unclear. The CDR3 extends over 14 amino acids. Trimming removed 0 bases from V and 5 bases from J, with 9 bases in between. Looked up from germline, CDR1 is SGDLS and CDR2 is YYNGEE. DNA of the CDR3: TGTGCCAGCAGCGTAGTACTTACCGACAATGAGCAGTTCTTC. This gives the protein CASSVVLTDNEQFF.

V usage is TRBV28 and J usage is TRBJ1-1; 9 bases line up with TRBD1. This CDR3 is built from 13 residues. Germline trimming cut 7 bases from V and 8 bases from J; bases unmatched to any gene: 8. Looked up from germline, CDR1 is MDHEN and CDR2 is SYDVKM. The CDR3 sequence is CASNENRGREAFF. DNA of the CDR3: TGTGCCAGCAACGAAAACAGGGGGCGCGAAGCTTTCTTT.

The sample holds one count of this clone. The V call is TRBV28, the J call TRBJ1-1, with 8 bases fitting TRBD1. The germline V gene encodes CDR1 MDHEN and CDR2 SYDVKM. J gave up 4 bases and V 3 bases, and 16 bases lay outside the gene matches. CDR3 length equals 18 residues. CDR3 residues: CASSLGGAGGMRVTEAFF. The CDR3 DNA is TGTGCCAGCAGTTTGGGGGGGGCAGGGGGCATGAGGGTCACTGAAGCTTTCTTT.

V usage is TRBV5-4 and J usage is TRBJ2-3; TRBD2 might be the D (6 bases). Germline V gene sequence: CDR1 SGHNT, CDR2 YYREEE (reference sequence). This CDR3 is 14 amino acids long. The V gene lost 5 bases and the J gene lost 0 bases, with 10 bases spanning the gap. This CDR3 is CASRAGTSTDTQYF. The CDR3 nucleotides are TGTGCCAGCAGGGCCGGGACTAGCACAGATACGCAGTATTTT.

The rearrangement links TRBV10-2 to TRBJ1-5, with unresolved D. The CDR3 covers 15 residues. The ends were cut back, 1 base at V and 1 base at J, with 8 bases in the middle. CDR1 is WSHSY, CDR2 SAAADI, per germline. This CDR3 is CASSEFGQSNQPQHF. In nucleotides, the CDR3 is TGCGCCAGCAGTGAGTTTGGGCAGAGCAATCAGCCCCAGCATTTT.

The CDR3 nucleotides are TGTGCCTGGAGTGTTGACAACGGGGCCTACGAGCAGTACTTC. It encodes CAWSVDNGAYEQYF. The J gene is TRBJ2-7, the V gene TRBV30; tentatively, D is TRBD2 (5 bases). Trimming left V 0 bases short and J 2 bases short, with 11 bases between. The CDR3 has 14 residues. Germline V gives CDR1 GTSNPN, CDR2 SVGIG (reference sequence).

The chain has TRBV15 and TRBJ2-2; no reliable D call. Germline V gene sequence: CDR1 LNHNV, CDR2 YYDKDF (reference sequence). V was pared by 4 bases and J by 3 bases, with 3 bases between. There are 12 residues in the CDR3. The DNA for the CDR3 is TGTGCCACCAGCACCTACACCGGGGAGCTGTTTTTT. As protein: CATSTYTGELFF.

The gene calls are TRBV9 and TRBJ2-6; D is possibly TRBD2 (6 bases). CDR3 size: 17 residues. Per germline, CDR1 SGDLS and CDR2 YYNGEE. The V end was cut by 0 bases, the J end by 0 bases, with 10 bases between. CDR3 DNA: TGTGCCAGCAGCGTAGGGCGGGGTACCTCTGGGGCCAACGTCCTGACTTTC. Translation gives CASSVGRGTSGANVLTF.

The chain has TRBV30 and TRBJ1-6, with D perhaps TRBD1 (5 bases). The CDR3 is made up of 17 amino acids. The ends were cut back, 3 bases at V and 0 bases at J, with 15 bases in the middle. CDR1 and CDR2 from the germline V gene are GTSNPN and SVGIG (reference sequence). CDR3 nucleotide sequence: TGTGCCTGGAGCGCCCTGAGTACAGGCTCCTATAATTCACCCCTCCACTTT. Residues: CAWSALSTGSYNSPLHF.